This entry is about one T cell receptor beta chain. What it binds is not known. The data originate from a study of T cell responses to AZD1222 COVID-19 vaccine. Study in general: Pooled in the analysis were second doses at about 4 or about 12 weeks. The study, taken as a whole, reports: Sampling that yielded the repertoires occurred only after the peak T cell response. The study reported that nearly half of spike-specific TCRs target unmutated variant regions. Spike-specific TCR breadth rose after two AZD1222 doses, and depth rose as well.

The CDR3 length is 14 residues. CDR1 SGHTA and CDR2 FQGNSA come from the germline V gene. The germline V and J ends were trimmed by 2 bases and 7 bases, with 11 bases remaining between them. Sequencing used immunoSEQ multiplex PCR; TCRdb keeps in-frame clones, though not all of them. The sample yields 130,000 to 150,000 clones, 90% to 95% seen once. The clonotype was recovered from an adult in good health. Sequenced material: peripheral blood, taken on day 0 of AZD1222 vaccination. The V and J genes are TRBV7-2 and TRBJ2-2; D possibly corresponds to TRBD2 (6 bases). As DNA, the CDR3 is TGTGCCAGCAGCTTACAACTAGCCGGCGGGGAGCTGTTTTTT. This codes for CASSLQLAGGELFF. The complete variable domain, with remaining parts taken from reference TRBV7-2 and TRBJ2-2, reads GAGVSQSPSNKVTEKGKDVELRCDPISGHTALYWYRQSLGQGLEFLIYFQGNSAPDKSGLPSDRFSAERTGGSVSTLTIQRTQQEDSAVYLCASSLQLAGGELFFGEGSRLTVL.